This TCR beta chain was observed in a study of T-cell reconstitution after alpha-beta-depleted transplantation in children. General study findings and limits: Fresh T-cell production supplied most of the T-cell counts and diversity seen one year after transplant. Several hundred expanded graft clones reportedly supplied alpha-beta T cells about two months after transplant. Diversity of TCRbeta at day 60 was high in some patients, arising from surviving recipient T cells and thymic progenitors.

TCRbeta library construction was performed incorporating unique molecular identifiers. TCRdb analysed the PCR reads with MiXCR anew, one entry per CDR3 protein. In the table there are hundreds of thousands of distinct CDR3 sequences, around 16% of which are singletons. In germline, CDR1 is KGHSH, CDR2 LQKENI. The CDR3 runs 14 residues. Trimming cost V 3 bases and J 4 bases, with 13 bases left between them. In the case of this clonotype: Antigen unknown.

V usage is TRBV18 and J usage is TRBJ2-7; D gene unclear. This sample comprised PBMCs, mostly from graft donor cells, obtained 360 days after TCRalphabeta/CD19-depleted stem cell transplant. The clonotype originates from a boy under three years old who had a stem cell transplant for Wiskott-Aldrich syndrome, so the T cells may come from the graft donor. The DNA of the CDR3 is TGTGCCAGCTCACCGACCATGAAAGGGTACGAGCAGTACTTC. Its protein is CASSPTMKGYEQYF.